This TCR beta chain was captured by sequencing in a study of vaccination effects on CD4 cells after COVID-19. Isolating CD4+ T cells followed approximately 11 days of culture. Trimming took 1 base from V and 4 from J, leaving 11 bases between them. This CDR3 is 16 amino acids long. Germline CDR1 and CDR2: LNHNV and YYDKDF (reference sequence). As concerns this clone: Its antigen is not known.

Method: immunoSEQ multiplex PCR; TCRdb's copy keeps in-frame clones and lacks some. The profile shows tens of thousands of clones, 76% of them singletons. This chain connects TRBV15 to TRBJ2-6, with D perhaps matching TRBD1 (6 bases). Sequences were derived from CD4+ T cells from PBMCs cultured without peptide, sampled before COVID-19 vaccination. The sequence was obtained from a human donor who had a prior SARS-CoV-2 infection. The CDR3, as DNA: TGTGCCACCAGCAGAGGGACAGAAGGCGGGGCCAACGTCCTGACTTTC. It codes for CATSRGTEGGANVLTF.